Below, one TCR beta chain is given with its context. The record originates from a study of shared clonotypes between healthy human individuals. The CDR3 is 14 amino acids. Germline values: CDR1 ENHRY, CDR2 SYGVKD. V dropped 2 bases and J dropped 5 bases, with 13 bases sitting between them. Assay: immunoSEQ multiplex PCR; the TCRdb copy retains only in-frame clones and omits some. This table holds millions of clones, around nine tenths found once. This TCR was sampled from a man between 18 and 35 years old in good health. The chain is built from TRBV10-3 and TRBJ2-7; D gene unclear. Sequencing was carried out using naive CD4+ T cells sorted from blood. Subset specified: CD45RA+ positively selected. The CDR3 is CAISERRAVHEQYF. For the CDR3, the DNA is TGTGCCATCAGTGAGAGAAGAGCAGTCCACGAGCAGTACTTC.